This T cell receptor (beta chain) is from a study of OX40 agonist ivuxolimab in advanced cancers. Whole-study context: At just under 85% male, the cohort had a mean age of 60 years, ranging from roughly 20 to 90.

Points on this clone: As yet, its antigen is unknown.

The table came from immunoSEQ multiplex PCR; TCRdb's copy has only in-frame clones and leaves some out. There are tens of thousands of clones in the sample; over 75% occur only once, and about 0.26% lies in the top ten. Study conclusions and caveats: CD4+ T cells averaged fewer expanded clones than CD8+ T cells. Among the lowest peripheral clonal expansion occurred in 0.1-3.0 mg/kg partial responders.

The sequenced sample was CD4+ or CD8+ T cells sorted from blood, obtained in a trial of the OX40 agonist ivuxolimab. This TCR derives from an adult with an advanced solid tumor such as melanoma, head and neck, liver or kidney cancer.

The CDR3 coding sequence is TGTGCCAGCACGTTGTTCGGACAGGCCTATGGCTACACCTTC. Translated: CASTLFGQAYGYTF. The genes are TRBV2 and TRBJ1-2; 7 bases are shared with TRBD1. CDR1 is SNHLY, CDR2 FYNNEI, per germline. Losses at the gene ends were 7 bases for V and 4 bases for J; bases not matched to a gene: 9. The CDR3 sequence is 14 residues long.